The rows below give T cell receptor beta chains drawn from one sample of a study of OX40 agonist ivuxolimab in advanced cancers. Measured with immunoSEQ multiplex PCR; TCRdb has only the in-frame clones, and not every one. This sample carries 75,000 to 100,000 clones, 70% to 85% of them seen once, and the ten largest clones take around 5.5%. Here the sequenced sample was CD4+ or CD8+ T cells sorted from blood, taken in a trial of the OX40 agonist ivuxolimab. These receptors originate from an adult with an advanced solid tumor such as melanoma, head and neck, liver or kidney cancer. CDR3s include the opening cysteine and the closing phenylalanine or tryptophan.

TRBJ2-7 | TRBV6-1 | CASSENVRGWQYF
TRBJ2-7 | TRBV19 | CASSTQASSYEQYF
TRBJ2-2 | TRBV11-2 | CASSSSAPLPGELFF
TRBJ1-1 | TRBV7-2 | CASRAPGQTGWNTEAFF
TRBJ1-5 | TRBV6-5 | CASSSATWQGNQPQHF
TRBJ1-2 | TRBV6-5 | CASRASQGGYGYTF
TRBJ2-3 | TRBV21-1 | CASSKPSGATDTQYF
TRBJ1-2 | TRBV7-2 | CASSSRNDYGYTF
TRBJ2-3 | TRBV7-3 | CASSLRTSGGADTQYF
TRBJ2-1 | TRBV7-3 | CASSLFLGPYNEQFF
TRBJ2-7 | TRBV5-1 | CASSAGAHEQYF
TRBJ1-4 | TRBV5-1 | CASSSGSPNEKLFF
TRBJ2-2 | TRBV19 | CASGASGSTGELFF
TRBJ2-7 | TRBV30 | CAWSGAARGVTGEQYF
TRBJ2-7 | TRBV7-9 | CASSSQRGAAYEQYF
TRBJ1-4 | TRBV7-9 | CASRAAPPNEKLFF
TRBJ1-3 | TRBV5-1 | CASSSGQGANTIYF
TRBJ2-2 | TRBV11-2 | CASRASTTGELFF